The 21 T cell receptor beta chains in this list originate from one sample, sequenced in a study of metastatic and nonmetastatic thyroid tumors. Thyroid surgery took place with no prior treatment in any patient. TCRdb re-called clones from the PCR reads using MiXCR. The sample holds about 40,000 clones, over 10% seen once. What was sequenced was blood. The receptors stem from a female donor with papillary thyroid cancer or a benign thyroid nodule (not recorded which). Some clones in this sample may be carry-over from other donors' samples.

This clone appeared many times. The chain recombines TRBV7-3 with TRBJ2-2; the D gene is possibly TRBD1 (6 bases). CDR3 length: 12 residues. Trimming cost V 5 bases and J 7 bases, with 8 bases left between them. CDR1 and CDR2 (germline): SGHTA, FQGTGA. The CDR3 sequence: CASSHRVGELFF. As DNA, the CDR3 is TGTGCCAGCAGCCACAGGGTCGGGGAGCTGTTTTTT.

This clone was counted ten times or more. V gene TRBV6-2 or TRBV6-3 combines with J gene TRBJ2-2, with 10 nucleotides matching TRBD1. Germline assignment: CDR1 MNHEY and CDR2 SVGEGT. The CDR3 consists of 17 residues. Trimming took 7 bases from V and 0 from J; bases not matched to a gene: 8. The CDR3 spells CASTVPGQGTNTGELFF. The DNA for the CDR3 is TGTGCCAGCACCGTCCCGGGACAGGGGACGAACACCGGGGAGCTGTTTTTT.

This clone appeared many times. The chain combines TRBV7-2 with TRBJ2-1; tentatively, D is TRBD1 or TRBD2 (6 bases each). This CDR3 has 15 amino acids. Trimming cost V 6 bases and J 5 bases, with 17 bases left between them. The germline gives CDR1 SGHTA, CDR2 FQGNSA. CDR3 in amino acids: CASRRTSGAHNEQFF. In nucleotides, the CDR3 is TGTGCCAGCAGACGAACGTCGGGGGCACACAATGAGCAGTTCTTC.

This clone appeared many times. V gene TRBV2 combines with J gene TRBJ2-7, with D possibly TRBD2 on 6 matching bases. The V end lost 6 bases, the J end lost 2 bases, and 8 bases lay between the germline ends. The CDR3 sequence is 12 residues long. Germline V gives CDR1 SNHLY, CDR2 FYNNEI. For the CDR3, the DNA is TGTGCCAGCAGCCCGGGAGCCTACGAGCAGTACTTC. Translating gives CASSPGAYEQYF.

This clone was recorded many times. This chain links TRBV15 with TRBJ1-1; D is ambiguous. From germline, CDR1 is LNHNV and CDR2 YYDKDF (reference sequence). This CDR3 contains 14 residues. Trimming took 4 bases from V and 1 from J, leaving 10 bases between them. CDR3 bases: TGTGCCACCAGCACCAGACGGGAGAACACTGAAGCTTTCTTT. Its translation: CATSTRRENTEAFF.

In this sample, this clone turned up many times. The rearrangement uses TRBV28 and TRBJ1-6, with D unclear. Trimming took 3 bases from V and 4 from J, leaving 7 bases between them. CDR1 is MDHEN and CDR2 is SYDVKM in the germline V gene. The CDR3 is made up of 14 amino acids. DNA for the CDR3: TGTGCCAGCAGTTTCCCCTGGTATAATTCACCCCTCCACTTT. Translated, it gives CASSFPWYNSPLHF.

This clone has ten or more counts. The genes are TRBV20-1 and TRBJ2-7; the D gene is possibly TRBD2 (6 bases). Germline V gene sequence: CDR1 DFQATT, CDR2 SNEGSKA (reference sequence). V lost 3 bases and J lost 1, with 19 bases in between. This CDR3 is built from 16 residues. Here the CDR3 DNA reads TGCAGTGCTAGTCACGGCCCAGGGAGGAAGTCCTACGAGCAGTACTTC. It encodes CSASHGPGRKSYEQYF.

This clone was recorded many times. The DNA of the CDR3 is TGTGCCAGCAGCTTAGGTCTAGCGGGGTGGGACGAGCAGTACTTC. Residues: CASSLGLAGWDEQYF. The chain carries TRBV13 and TRBJ2-7; 9 bases agree with TRBD2. CDR3 length: 15 residues. In germline, CDR1 is PRHDT, CDR2 FYEKMQ (reference sequence). With V trimmed by 0 bases and J by 5 bases, 5 bases remained unmatched.

This clone appeared many times. J is TRBJ2-1 and V is TRBV4-2, with TRBD2 identical over 7 bases. The germline CDR1 and CDR2 sequences are LGHNA and YNFKEQ. V trimming: 7 bases; J trimming: 5 bases; junction bases outside the gene matches: 14. The CDR3 has 16 residues. The CDR3 region is CASTPQWGGPHNEQFF. CDR3 coding DNA: TGTGCCAGCACCCCCCAGTGGGGAGGGCCCCACAATGAGCAGTTCTTC.

This clone has more than one count but fewer than ten. V is TRBV6-1 and J is TRBJ1-2; TRBD1 agrees at 10 bases. Looked up from germline, CDR1 is MNHNS and CDR2 is SASEGT. This CDR3 is 13 amino acids long. J was trimmed by 6 bases and V by 3 bases; bases with no gene match: 1. CDR3 region: CASSETGGDGYTF. The DNA for the CDR3 is TGTGCCAGCAGTGAGACAGGGGGCGATGGCTACACCTTC.

This clone was counted ten times or more. The chain carries TRBV20-1 and TRBJ2-3; 7 positions agree with TRBD1. Germline V gene lookup returns CDR1 DFQATT and CDR2 SNEGSKA (reference sequence). The CDR3 loop spans 15 amino acids. V shed 5 bases and J 5 bases; nucleotides not matched to a gene: 13. CDR3 in amino acids: CSAAVRGTVRDTQYF. In nucleotides, the CDR3 is TGCAGTGCTGCGGTTAGGGGGACAGTCCGAGATACGCAGTATTTT.

This clone was seen at least ten times. The rearrangement joins TRBV20-1 to TRBJ1-1; no reliable D call. V gave up 2 bases and J gave up 4 bases, with 17 bases separating them. This CDR3 has 15 residues. Germline V lookup: CDR1 DFQATT, CDR2 SNEGSKA (reference sequence). CDR3 loop: CSARFPSRAITEAFF. Written as DNA, the CDR3 is TGCAGTGCTAGATTCCCCTCGAGGGCAATCACTGAAGCTTTCTTT.

This clone was observed at least ten times. The gene calls are TRBV7-9 and TRBJ2-1, with a possible D match to TRBD2 (5 bases). Germline V gene sequence: CDR1 SEHNR, CDR2 FQNEAQ (reference sequence). Trimming removed 5 bases at V and 6 bases at J, with 20 bases between. This CDR3 spans 16 amino acids. CDR3 nucleotide sequence: TGTGCCAGCAGCGTTACCGGGAAAAAGCGGTCCAATGAGCAGTTCTTC. This translates into CASSVTGKKRSNEQFF.

This clone was seen ten or more times. CDR3 residues: CASSLAGASGETQYF. The DNA of the CDR3 is TGCGCCAGCAGCTTGGCCGGGGCCTCTGGGGAGACCCAGTACTTC. V usage is TRBV5-1 and J usage is TRBJ2-5; D tentatively fits TRBD1 or TRBD2 (5 bases each). CDR1 is SGHRS and CDR2 is YFSETQ in the germline V gene. V was trimmed by 0 bases and J by 5 bases, leaving 14 bases between them. The CDR3 loop spans 15 amino acids.

This clone was detected many times. At one end, the junction sequence differs from germline, possibly due to a read error. The chain is built from TRBV29-1 and TRBJ1-2, with 11 bases aligning to TRBD1. The CDR3 has 15 residues. Germline CDR1 SQVTM, CDR2 ANQGSEA. CDR3 protein: CSIEGRDRGSYGYTF. In DNA form, the CDR3 reads TGCAGCATTGAGGGACGGGACAGGGGGTCCTATGGCTACACCTTC.

This clone was seen repeatedly, ten times or more. The chain recombines TRBV2 with TRBJ1-2; TRBD1 might be the D (5 bases). This CDR3 is built from 12 residues. The V end lost 10 bases, the J end lost 7 bases, and 16 bases lay between the germline ends. In germline, CDR1 is SNHLY, CDR2 FYNNEI. The DNA for the CDR3 is TGTGCCATCGGGACCGTCGGCGGTGGCTACACCTTC. Its protein product is CAIGTVGGGYTF.

This clone showed up just a few times. The CDR3 reads CASRSTGKAGGTDTQYF. CDR3 DNA sequence: TGTGCCAGCAGGAGCACCGGTAAAGCGGGAGGCACAGATACGCAGTATTTT. The chain couples TRBV3-1 to TRBJ2-3; 8 bases line up with TRBD2. Germline trimming cut 6 bases from V and 1 base from J; bases unmatched to any gene: 12. The germline V gene has CDR1 LGHDT and CDR2 YNNKEL (reference sequence). CDR3 size: 17 residues.

In nucleotides, the CDR3 is TGTGCCAGCAGCTTTGGGGCCGGGACAGGGAACACTGAAGCTTTCTTT. Protein product: CASSFGAGTGNTEAFF. V usage is TRBV5-4 and J usage is TRBJ1-1; 8 bases align to TRBD1. V shed 2 bases, J shed 1 base, and the junction held 7 bases outside the gene matches. CDR1 and CDR2 (germline): SGHNT, YYREEE (reference sequence). The CDR3 consists of 16 residues.

This clone was seen ten or more times. The chain carries TRBV7-7 and TRBJ1-5; D perhaps matches TRBD1 (5 bases). This CDR3 comprises 16 residues. V gave up 6 bases and J gave up 0 bases, with 15 bases separating them. Germline CDR1 reads SSHAT; CDR2 reads FNYEAQ (reference sequence). The CDR3 sequence is CASRRTQGNSNQPQHF. CDR3 bases: TGTGCCAGCAGAAGAACCCAGGGAAATAGCAATCAGCCCCAGCATTTT.

In its sample, this clone was seen a few times. The chain uses TRBV27 and TRBJ2-7, with D possibly matching TRBD1 (6 bases). The CDR3 sequence is 15 residues long. The germline V gene has CDR1 MNHEY and CDR2 SMNVEV (reference sequence). V was pared by 4 bases and J by 3 bases, with 16 bases between. The CDR3 DNA is TGTGCCAGCAGTTACAGGGCAGGGAATTTCTACGAGCAGTACTTC. Protein product: CASSYRAGNFYEQYF.

In its sample, this clone was seen many times. The genes are TRBV9 and TRBJ2-7, with no clear D. Between the trimmed V and J ends, which lost 1 base and 5 bases, there was a span of 10 bases. The V gene's germline CDR1 is SGDLS and CDR2 YYNGEE. This CDR3 has 13 amino acids. The CDR3 DNA reads TGTGCCAGCAGCGTAAAGGGAAATAACGAGCAGTACTTC. Protein sequence: CASSVKGNNEQYF.